This TCR beta chain was sequenced in a study of blood T cell repertoires in COVID-19. On the study more broadly: Sample material is recorded as cDNA or gDNA derived from T cells, B-cell-depleted T cells, or PBMCs.

Sequencing used immunoSEQ multiplex PCR; TCRdb keeps in-frame clones, though not all of them. The profile shows about 100,000 clones, about 90% of them singletons. Looked up from germline, CDR1 is SQVTM and CDR2 is ANQGSEA. The CDR3 covers 11 residues. The specimen was peripheral blood. The V gene is TRBV29-1, the J gene TRBJ1-2; 9 bases are shared with TRBD1. The clonotype comes from a man aged 50 to 59 with acute or convalescent COVID-19. The CDR3 sequence is CGTGTNYGYTF. Written as DNA, the CDR3 is TGCGGGACAGGGACTAACTATGGCTACACCTTC. The full variable domain, rest sourced from reference TRBV29-1 and TRBJ1-2, is SAVISQKPSRDICQRGTSLTIQCQVDSQVTMMFWYRQQPGQSLTLIATANQGSEATYESGFVIDKFPISRPNLTFSTLTVSNMSPEDSSIYLCGTGTNYGYTFGSGTRLTVV.